This entry features one T cell receptor beta chain sequence. V lost 1 base and J lost 4, with 16 bases in between. CDR3 length equals 16 residues. CDR1 and CDR2 from the germline V gene are LGHNA and YNFKEQ. As originally analysed: Nucleated cell number was recorded as an estimate derived from reference gene primer amplification. Sequencing was performed with immunoSEQ multiplex PCR; in TCRdb, only in-frame clones are kept and a portion is missing. Clone size and V and J calls were adopted from that table, with D and trimming inferred from the DNA. The sample lists some 130,000 clones; roughly 83% were seen once. The sample comes from a study of blood T cell repertoires in COVID-19. Across the whole study: COVID-19 samples collected from the United States, Italy and Spain covered acute and convalescent phases.

This sequence originates from a woman aged 80 or older with acute or convalescent COVID-19. The sequenced material came from peripheral blood. The J gene is TRBJ1-1, the V gene TRBV4-2; D may be TRBD1 (5 bases). The CDR3 sequence: CASSQGVGGVGTEAFF. CDR3 in DNA: TGTGCCAGCAGCCAAGGGGTTGGGGGGGTCGGCACTGAAGCTTTCTTT.